Presented here are 9 T cell receptor beta chains from one specimen sequenced in a study of CXCR3-negative and CXCR3-positive naive CD8 T cells. Findings of the study overall: CXCR3-positive naive cells had TRB CDR3s that were more hydrophobic than CXCR3-negative naive cells had.

The antigens these receptors bind are not known. The authors made the TRB cDNA libraries by 5' RACE using UMI labels. Each CDR3 protein gets one entry in TCRdb, which reprocessed the 5' RACE reads and gives no DNA. The sample includes around 160,000 distinct CDR3 sequences. The sample comprised naive CXCR3+ CD8+ T cells from blood. Regarding subset: CD45RO-CCR7+CD27+CD95- naive CD8+ T cells expressing CXCR3 (TNR3+). Every receptor here comes from a human donor in good health. Some clones in this sample may be carry-over from other donors' samples.

The chain carries TRBV29-1 and TRBJ2-7; TCRdb returns TRBD1, unconfirmable since there is no DNA. Per the germline V gene, CDR1 is SQVTM and CDR2 is ANQGSEA. The CDR3 length is 12 residues. The CDR3 here is CSACTMTYEQYF.

The chain recombines TRBV11-3 with TRBJ1-2; TCRdb indicates TRBD1, and absent DNA this call remains unverified. This CDR3 is built from 13 residues. The V gene's germline CDR1 is SGHNT and CDR2 YENEEA. Here the CDR3 reads CASSPRTHYGYTF.

This chain connects TRBV29-1 to TRBJ2-7; the D call of TRBD1 rests on TCRdb alone, since no DNA is present to check it. The CDR3 is made up of 13 amino acids. Germline loops: CDR1 SQVTM, CDR2 ANQGSEA. CDR3 residues: CSVEGTGGYEQYF.

The gene calls are TRBV27 and TRBJ2-7; TCRdb gives TRBD2 as the D gene, but with no DNA this cannot be confirmed. Germline-derived CDR1 and CDR2 are MNHEY and SMNVEV (reference sequence). This CDR3 comprises 15 residues. CDR3 residues: CASSLSPPQTYEQYF.

The chain is built from TRBV7-6 and TRBJ2-1; TCRdb reports TRBD1, a call that lacks DNA to check it against. This CDR3 has 14 residues. Germline V gene data show CDR1 as SGHVS and CDR2 as FNYEAQ. CDR3 sequence: CASSFIEDSNEQFF.

The rearrangement links TRBV6-6 to TRBJ2-5. The CDR3 is 16 amino acids. From germline, CDR1 is MNHNY and CDR2 SVGAGI (reference sequence). CDR3 protein: CASSDTGILDGETQYF.

The chain employs TRBV20-1 and TRBJ2-7; TCRdb proposes TRBD1, but this gene call is untestable without DNA. Germline CDR1 DFQATT, CDR2 SNEGSKA (reference sequence). The CDR3 runs 15 residues. CDR3 in amino acids: CSARDGTSDSYEQYF.

The CDR3 reads CASSQDLGSTDTQYF. This sequence joins TRBV3-1 and TRBJ2-3. Germline CDR1 is LGHDT and CDR2 is YNNKEL (reference sequence). The CDR3 spans 15 residues.

The V call is TRBV29-1, the J call TRBJ2-7. Looked up from germline, CDR1 is SQVTM and CDR2 is ANQGSEA. CDR3 length equals 13 residues. This CDR3 is CSVAADSPYEQYF.